The rows below give T cell receptor beta chains drawn from one sample of a study of cytomegalovirus exposure and HLA in healthy donors. Sequencing used immunoSEQ multiplex PCR; TCRdb keeps in-frame clones, though not all of them. This table holds roughly 180,000 clones, roughly 81% found once. Material: PBMCs. The source is a girl aged 5 to 17 in good health and CMV-seropositive. Each CDR3 is given with its conserved first and last residue.

v_call: TRBV5-1
j_call: TRBJ1-6
cdr3_aa: CASSFSFGTVDSPLHF

v_call: TRBV7-6
j_call: TRBJ1-6
cdr3_aa: CASSLGGADSPLHF

v_call: TRBV5-4
j_call: TRBJ1-2
cdr3_aa: CASSLRQGVYGYTF

v_call: TRBV7-9
j_call: TRBJ1-1
cdr3_aa: CASSPRQGLLMNTEAFF

v_call: TRBV6-1
j_call: TRBJ1-2
cdr3_aa: CASSEAGQGFYGYTF

v_call: TRBV6-5
j_call: TRBJ1-1
cdr3_aa: CASSYYSGLKAFF

v_call: TRBV6-1
j_call: TRBJ1-5
cdr3_aa: CASSETPGQLNQPQHF

v_call: TRBV27
j_call: TRBJ1-2
cdr3_aa: CASSLGQGYGYTF

v_call: TRBV5-1
j_call: TRBJ2-4
cdr3_aa: CASSLGFGGLAKNIQYF

v_call: TRBV29-1
j_call: TRBJ1-1
cdr3_aa: CSGKGTENTEAFF

v_call: TRBV5-8
j_call: TRBJ1-4
cdr3_aa: CASSLGQRDTYEKLFF

v_call: TRBV9
j_call: TRBJ1-2
cdr3_aa: CASSGRPFYGYTF

v_call: TRBV6-1
j_call: TRBJ2-3
cdr3_aa: CASSVLAGAADTQYF

v_call: TRBV27
j_call: TRBJ1-2
cdr3_aa: CASSPTGGKSYGYTF

v_call: TRBV6-6
j_call: TRBJ2-1
cdr3_aa: CASIKILTGDNEQFF

v_call: TRBV5-1
j_call: TRBJ2-1
cdr3_aa: CASSLSTSGGLNEQFF

v_call: TRBV6-1
j_call: TRBJ1-2
cdr3_aa: CASSDADYFNYGYTF

v_call: TRBV2
j_call: TRBJ1-1
cdr3_aa: CASRSQGRNTEAFF

v_call: TRBV5-1
j_call: TRBJ2-7
cdr3_aa: CASSTGQFAYEQYF

v_call: TRBV12-5
j_call: TRBJ2-7
cdr3_aa: CASSSSGELYEQYF

v_call: TRBV6-5
j_call: TRBJ1-6
cdr3_aa: CASTRDTLRSPLHF

v_call: TRBV6-1
j_call: TRBJ1-2
cdr3_aa: CASSEKGNYGYTF